The rows below give T cell receptor beta chains drawn from one sample of a study of T cells in tuberculosis. Repertoires were generated with immunoSEQ multiplex PCR, while TCRdb's copy carries only in-frame clones and drops some. This repertoire shows about 33,000 clones, 85% to 95% found once; its top ten account for approximately 8.1%. Material for sequencing was PBMCs. The source is a donor between 10 and 35 years old with latent tuberculosis or without tuberculosis infection. Some clones in this sample may be carry-over from other donors' samples. CDR3s include the opening cysteine and the closing phenylalanine or tryptophan. The D gene is left open where the match is weak. Clone size is shown for a subset of rows, as once, few, many or a class of expanded clone.

d_call | clone_size | j_call | v_call | cdr3_aa | cdr3_nt
TRBD1 | . | TRBJ1-2 | TRBV10-3 | CAISGTGGGDGYTF | TGTGCCATCAGTGGGACAGGGGGCGGAGATGGCTACACCTTC
TRBD2 | . | TRBJ2-3 | TRBV27 | CASSLRPSGGAGTDTQYF | TGTGCCAGCAGTTTAAGGCCTAGCGGGGGGGCCGGCACAGATACGCAGTATTTT
. | . | TRBJ1-4 | TRBV11-2 | CASSLGGVGREKLFF | TGTGCCAGCAGCTTAGGCGGGGTCGGGCGGGAAAAACTGTTTTTT
TRBD2 | once | TRBJ2-2 | TRBV7-9 | CASSFSSGGVNTGELFF | TGTGCCAGCAGCTTCTCCTCGGGGGGGGTGAACACCGGGGAGCTGTTTTTT
TRBD2 | . | TRBJ2-7 | TRBV9 | CASSPSGGPYYEQYF | TGTGCCAGCAGCCCTAGCGGGGGGCCCTACTACGAGCAGTACTTC
. | . | TRBJ2-3 | TRBV30 | CAWGEDTQYF | TGTGCCTGGGGGGAGGATACGCAGTATTTT
. | . | TRBJ2-3 | TRBV7-2 | CASSLRRGQGDTQYF | TGTGCCAGCAGCTTACGGCGGGGGCAGGGGGATACGCAGTATTTT
TRBD1 | . | TRBJ1-1 | TRBV5-8 | CASSYGDSSNTEAFF | TGTGCCAGCAGCTACGGGGACAGCTCGAACACTGAAGCTTTCTTT
TRBD2 | . | TRBJ2-7 | TRBV10-3 | CAISDTSGTSYEQYF | TGTGCCATCAGTGACACTAGCGGGACCTCCTACGAGCAGTACTTC
. | . | TRBJ1-3 | TRBV9 | CASSVEVAGNSGNTIYF | TGTGCCAGCAGCGTAGAAGTAGCGGGGAACTCTGGAAACACCATATATTTT
. | . | TRBJ1-2 | TRBV6-1 | CATVPPSYGYTF | TGTGCCACCGTACCTCCGAGCTATGGCTACACCTTC
. | . | TRBJ2-3 | TRBV15 | CATSRTGSTDTQYF | TGTGCCACCAGCAGGACCGGGAGCACAGATACGCAGTATTTT
. | once | TRBJ2-1 | TRBV6-5 | CASSTTGFNEQFF | TGTGCCAGCAGTACTACAGGGTTTAATGAGCAGTTCTTC
. | . | TRBJ2-3 | TRBV5-4 | CASSFSRDTQYF | TGTGCCAGCAGCTTCTCTAGAGATACGCAGTATTTT
TRBD1 | . | TRBJ2-3 | TRBV7-6 | CASSLWDREGDTQYF | TGTGCCAGCAGCTTATGGGACAGGGAGGGAGATACGCAGTATTTT
. | . | TRBJ1-1 | TRBV9 | CASAPSGMEQNTEAFF | TGTGCCAGCGCACCCTCCGGGATGGAACAGAACACTGAAGCTTTCTTT
TRBD2 | few | TRBJ2-5 | TRBV7-9 | CASSLPPGLAGWGQETQYF | TGTGCCAGCAGCTTACCTCCGGGACTAGCGGGATGGGGGCAAGAGACCCAGTACTTC
. | . | TRBJ2-1 | TRBV7-9 | CAILLVSYEQFF | TGTGCCATCTTACTAGTTTCCTATGAGCAGTTCTTC
TRBD1 | once | TRBJ2-7 | TRBV27 | CASKYRGSYEQYF | TGTGCCAGCAAGTACAGGGGATCCTACGAGCAGTACTTC
TRBD1 | . | TRBJ1-4 | TRBV19 | CASSVPGQGYEKLFF | TGTGCCAGTAGTGTGCCGGGACAGGGGTATGAAAAACTGTTTTTT
TRBD1 | . | TRBJ1-4 | TRBV7-9 | CASSPETGGKEKLFF | TGTGCCAGCAGCCCCGAGACAGGGGGAAAGGAAAAACTGTTTTTT
. | . | TRBJ2-1 | TRBV4-1 | CASSPGGQGLHNEQFF | TGCGCCAGCAGCCCCGGCGGACAGGGACTACACAATGAGCAGTTCTTC
TRBD1 | . | TRBJ2-2 | TRBV27 | CASSLTGGTGELFF | TGTGCCAGCAGTTTGACAGGGGGTACCGGGGAGCTGTTTTTT
. | . | TRBJ1-5 | TRBV12-2 | CASRPLRTGSNQPQHF | TGTGCAAGTCGCCCACTAAGGACAGGGAGCAATCAGCCCCAGCATTTT
. | . | TRBJ2-2 | TRBV30 | CAREDTGELFF | TGTGCCAGGGAGGACACCGGGGAGCTGTTTTTT
. | . | TRBJ2-1 | TRBV6-4 | CASSDVTGRYSYNEQFF | TGTGCCAGCAGTGACGTCACCGGTCGATACTCCTACAATGAGCAGTTCTTC
. | . | TRBJ1-2 | TRBV10-3 | CAISETTATDNGYTF | TGTGCCATCAGTGAGACGACGGCGACAGATAATGGCTACACCTTC
TRBD2 | . | TRBJ2-7 | TRBV10-2 | CASRGTSRHEQYF | TGCGCCAGCAGGGGGACTAGCCGGCACGAGCAGTACTTC
TRBD2 | . | TRBJ2-1 | TRBV5-1 | CASSPGTSVYNEQFF | TGCGCCAGCAGCCCTGGGACTAGCGTCTACAATGAGCAGTTCTTC
. | . | TRBJ2-5 | TRBV2 | CASSLGLSFETQYF | TGTGCCAGCTCCCTGGGACTTTCCTTCGAGACCCAGTACTTC
. | . | TRBJ2-7 | TRBV2 | CASSTSYEQYF | TGTGCCAGCAGTACTTCCTACGAGCAGTACTTC
TRBD1 | once | TRBJ2-7 | TRBV6-1 | CASSESLTGAQYEQYF | TGTGCCAGCAGTGAGTCCTTGACAGGGGCACAATACGAGCAGTACTTC
TRBD1 | . | TRBJ1-2 | TRBV6-7 | CASIKQGSYGYTF | TGTGCCAGCATTAAACAGGGGAGCTATGGCTACACCTTC
. | . | TRBJ1-1 | TRBV18 | CASSPSAGDTEAFF | TGTGCCAGCTCACCGTCAGCAGGGGACACTGAAGCTTTCTTT
. | . | TRBJ1-2 | TRBV6-1 | CASSQEGGVNYGYTF | TGTGCCAGCAGTCAAGAGGGGGGGGTTAACTATGGCTACACCTTC
TRBD2 | . | TRBJ2-2 | TRBV10-3 | CAIKGGQGEASGDTGELFF | TGTGCCATCAAAGGAGGCCAGGGGGAGGCTAGCGGGGACACCGGGGAGCTGTTTTTT
TRBD1 | . | TRBJ2-7 | TRBV9 | CASSVSRGRDEQYF | TGTGCCAGCAGCGTTAGCAGGGGGCGCGACGAGCAGTACTTC
. | . | TRBJ2-5 | TRBV4-1 | CASSHEWRGLAEETQYF | TGCGCCAGCAGCCATGAATGGCGGGGACTTGCCGAAGAGACCCAGTACTTC
. | . | TRBJ1-1 | TRBV18 | CASSLGINTEAFF | TGTGCCAGCTCACTCGGGATTAACACTGAAGCTTTCTTT
TRBD1 | . | TRBJ2-1 | TRBV29-1 | CSVGGGQGAYNEQFF | TGCAGCGTTGGCGGCGGTCAGGGGGCCTACAATGAGCAGTTCTTC